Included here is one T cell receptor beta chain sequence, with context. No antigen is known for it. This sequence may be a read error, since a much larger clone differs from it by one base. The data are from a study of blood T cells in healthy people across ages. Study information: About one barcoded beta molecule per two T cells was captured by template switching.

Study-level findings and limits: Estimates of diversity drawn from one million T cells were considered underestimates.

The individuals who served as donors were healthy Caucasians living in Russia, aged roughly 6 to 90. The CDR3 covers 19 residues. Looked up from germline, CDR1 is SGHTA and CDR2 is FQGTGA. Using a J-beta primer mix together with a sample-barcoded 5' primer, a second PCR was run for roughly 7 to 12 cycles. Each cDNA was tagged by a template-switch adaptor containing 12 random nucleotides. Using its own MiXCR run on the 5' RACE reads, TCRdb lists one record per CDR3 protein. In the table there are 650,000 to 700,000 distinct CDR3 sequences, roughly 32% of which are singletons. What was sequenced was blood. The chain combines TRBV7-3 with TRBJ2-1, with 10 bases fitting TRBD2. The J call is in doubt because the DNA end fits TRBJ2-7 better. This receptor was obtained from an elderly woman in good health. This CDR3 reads CASSLKASGGLSSYNEQYF. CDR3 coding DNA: TGTGCCAGCAGCTTAAAGGCTAGCGGGGGTCTAAGCTCCTACAATGAGCAGTACTTC.